What follows describes a single TCR beta chain. Its antigen remains unknown. The data were obtained in a study of shared clonotypes between healthy human individuals. Looking at the study overall: The study used three CD4 naive, three CD4 memory, two CD8 naive and one CD8 memory plate per donor. The study's findings and limits: Relative to memory subsets, naive subsets generally showed larger estimated richness. Incompleteness in sorted-subset sequencing, despite large depth, was shown by rarefaction.

TCRdb's table, derived via immunoSEQ multiplex PCR, lists solely in-frame clones and lacks some. The sample contains millions of clones, just over 90% of which appear only once. The germline V gene has CDR1 SGHRS and CDR2 YFSETQ. Losses at the gene ends were 4 bases for V and 4 bases for J; bases not matched to a gene: 11. This CDR3 spans 15 amino acids. CD4+ cells yielded CD45RA+ naive and CD45RA-negative memory subsets. This sequence originates from a man aged 18-30 years in good health. V usage is TRBV5-1 and J usage is TRBJ2-7; 7 bases fit TRBD1. The sequenced sample consisted of naive CD4+ T cells sorted from blood. As to subset: CD45RA+ positively selected. The CDR3, as DNA: TGCGCCAGCAGCCCCAGACAGGGCATAGGGTACGAGCAGTACTTC. It yields the protein CASSPRQGIGYEQYF. Complete variable domain (other parts from reference TRBV5-1 and TRBJ2-7): KAGVTQTPRYLIKTRGQQVTLSCSPISGHRSVSWYQQTPGQGLQFLFEYFSETQRNKGNFPGRFSGRQFSNSRSEMNVSTLELGDSALYLCASSPRQGIGYEQYFGPGTRLTVT.